The clone carrying this T cell receptor beta chain was counted a few times. One end of the junction does not line up with germline, which may come from a read error. Per germline, CDR1 ENHRY and CDR2 SYGVKD. This CDR3 has 13 residues. RNA transcripts were the source from which TCR beta CDR3 regions were amplified. RT-PCR was first run with HTBI primers, then multiplex PCR in a second round. MiXCR, applied by TCRdb to the multiplex PCR reads, yields one record per CDR3 protein. The data hold 500,000 to 700,000 distinct CDR3 sequences, with 35% to 45% observed a single time. The entry originates in a study of Graves' ophthalmopathy and Graves' hyperthyroidism.

This TCR came from an adult man with Graves' hyperthyroidism. The chain links TRBV10-3 to TRBJ1-1; D uncertain. Source material: peripheral blood or thyroid tissue (not recorded which). The CDR3 DNA reads as TGTGCCATCAGTGAGTCGTTTGGCCGGGAGCATTACTTT. Translated, it gives CAISESFGREHYF.